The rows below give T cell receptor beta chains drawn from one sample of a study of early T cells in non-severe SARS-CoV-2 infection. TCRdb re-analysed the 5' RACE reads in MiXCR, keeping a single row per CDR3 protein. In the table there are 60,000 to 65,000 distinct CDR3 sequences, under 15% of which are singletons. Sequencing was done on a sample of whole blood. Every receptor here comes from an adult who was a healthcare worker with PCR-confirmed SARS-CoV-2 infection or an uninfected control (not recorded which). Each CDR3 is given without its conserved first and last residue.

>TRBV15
ATSRTSGTYEAF
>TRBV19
ASSDLRLGNSPLH
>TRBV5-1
ASSLAGDTEAF
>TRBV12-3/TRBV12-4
ASSLFQHYGYT
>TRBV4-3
ASSQVISGPMNTEAF
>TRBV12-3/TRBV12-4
ASSRNRGLSEKLF
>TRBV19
ASSIHSGGVDEQY
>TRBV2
ASSARTGGTDTQY
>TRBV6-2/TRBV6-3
ASSPAGTTANYGYT
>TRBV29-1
SVPSPTNNEQF
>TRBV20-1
SARLSWGNTEAF
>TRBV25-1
ASSSRFSNQPQH
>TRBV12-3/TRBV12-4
ASSLGGGVRGDTQY
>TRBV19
ASSSGGEDNEQF
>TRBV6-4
ASSDSSGGDTQY
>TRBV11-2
ASSTETGFGEKLF
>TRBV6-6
ACSPTSGGNQETQY
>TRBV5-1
ASSLGQGFRDTQY
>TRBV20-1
SASRGNTGELF
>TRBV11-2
ATSLSSGELF
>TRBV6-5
ASGYRPGYGYT
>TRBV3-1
ASSQAGAGNSPLH
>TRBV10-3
AISDRAPNQPQH
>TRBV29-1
SVDYIGNNEQF
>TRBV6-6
ASSGGQFSGNTIY
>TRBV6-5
ASSSTVGEKLF
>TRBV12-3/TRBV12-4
ASRLDRANEQF
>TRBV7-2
ASGRQGADTQY
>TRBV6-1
ASSVNGDTQY
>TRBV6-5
ASSPLAGGPADTQY
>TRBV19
ASSIDRANTGELF
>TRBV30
AWTSYNEQF
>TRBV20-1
SHRGGGADTEAF
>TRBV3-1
ASSQEYGAVYGYT
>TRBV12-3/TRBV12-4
ASSLLTGPEAF
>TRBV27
ASSSPGAAIYEQY
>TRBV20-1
SARGTASGRPSYEQY
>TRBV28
ASLAGGMTDTQY
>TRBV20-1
SASNLAETRTDTQY
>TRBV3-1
ASSQTGGKLF
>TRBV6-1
ASSEGQNLHNQPQH
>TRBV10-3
AISEGTAAINTGELF